These T cell receptor beta chains were read from a single sample in a study of T-cell memory formation after mild COVID-19. TCRdb re-called the 5' RACE reads through MiXCR, storing one row per CDR3 protein. The data show about 400,000 distinct CDR3 sequences, 13% to 15% seen once. The sequenced sample was PBMCs or a T cell subset sorted from them (not recorded which). These TCRs come from a man aged 18 to 29 who had mild COVID-19 (a few samples of this study predate the infection). Cell type and time point are not known. Both conserved end residues are part of each CDR3. D genes are given only for firm matches. Clone size is stated in some rows and not others, as once, few, many or a class when expanded.

>TRBV12-3/TRBV12-4|-|-|TRBJ2-7
CASSGVVKEQYF
>TRBV7-9|-|few|TRBJ2-6
CASSLGGREANVLTF
>TRBV5-1|-|-|TRBJ1-2
CASSLSPGENYGYTF
>TRBV6-6|-|few|TRBJ1-2
CASSSAGNYGYTF
>TRBV7-6|TRBD2|-|TRBJ2-5
CASSLGLAGFGETQYF
>TRBV11-2|-|few|TRBJ2-5
CASSLWQPQETQYF
>TRBV20-1|TRBD1|-|TRBJ2-7
CSARASTGASYEQYF
>TRBV18|-|-|TRBJ2-7
CASSPSQDYEQYF
>TRBV4-1|-|few|TRBJ1-5
CASSLRTDPLRAQHF
>TRBV4-1|TRBD2|few|TRBJ2-1
CASSQVPRGGLNEQFF
>TRBV9|TRBD1|once|TRBJ2-1
CASSVDRGVHNEQFF
>TRBV7-2|-|many|TRBJ2-1
CASSPSYNEQFF
>TRBV5-1|TRBD2|-|TRBJ2-1
CASSLVTSGGTVNEQFF
>TRBV11-1|-|-|TRBJ1-1
CASSSPSGVDTEAFF
>TRBV20-1|-|-|TRBJ2-5
CSARNPVKETQYF
>TRBV11-2|-|many|TRBJ1-3
CASSASRDSDSTGNTIYF
>TRBV4-2|TRBD2|many|TRBJ2-6
CASSQSASGGAGANVLTF
>TRBV7-9|-|many|TRBJ2-1
CASSLVGSATFNNEQFF
>TRBV5-1|-|-|TRBJ2-1
CASSGTGSSYNEHFF
>TRBV18|TRBD1|-|TRBJ1-1
CASSRGGRGFTEAFF
>TRBV15|-|few|TRBJ2-7
CATRSTASYEQYF
>TRBV12-3/TRBV12-4|-|-|TRBJ2-2
CASTPPDSFTGELFF
>TRBV12-3/TRBV12-4|TRBD1|-|TRBJ1-2
CASSSQGVLVGYTF
>TRBV29-1|TRBD2|-|TRBJ2-5
CSVVASGNQETQYF
>TRBV3-1|TRBD1|few|TRBJ2-2
CASNPGTGDTGELFF
>TRBV20-1|-|-|TRBJ1-3
CSARDRIKGWNTIYF
>TRBV4-3|TRBD1|few|TRBJ2-6
CASSYRQGGANVLTF